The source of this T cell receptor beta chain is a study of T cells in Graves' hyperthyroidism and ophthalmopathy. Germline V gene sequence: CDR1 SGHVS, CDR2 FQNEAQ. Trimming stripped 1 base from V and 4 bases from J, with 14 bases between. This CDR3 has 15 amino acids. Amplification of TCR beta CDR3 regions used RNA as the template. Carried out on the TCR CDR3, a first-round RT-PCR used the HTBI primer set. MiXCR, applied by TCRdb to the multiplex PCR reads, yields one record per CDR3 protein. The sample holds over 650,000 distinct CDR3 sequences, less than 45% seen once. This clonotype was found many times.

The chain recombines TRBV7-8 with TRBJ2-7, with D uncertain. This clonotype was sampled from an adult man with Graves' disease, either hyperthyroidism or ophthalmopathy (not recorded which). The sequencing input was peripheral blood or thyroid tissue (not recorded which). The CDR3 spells CASSLVSQAIYEQYF. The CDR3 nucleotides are TGTGCCAGCAGCTTAGTCAGTCAGGCGATATACGAGCAGTACTTC.